Listed below are T cell receptor beta chains from one sample, sequenced in a study of T-cell memory formation after mild COVID-19. TCRdb re-derived calls from the 5' RACE reads in MiXCR, one entry per CDR3 protein. Among 270,000 or so distinct CDR3 sequences, over 15% were seen once, and the ten largest hold about 21%. Sequencing was done on a sample of PBMCs or a T cell subset sorted from them (not recorded which). These receptors were collected from a man aged 18 to 29 who had mild COVID-19 (a few samples of this study predate the infection). Cell type and time point are not known. The CDR3 runs from the conserved cysteine through the conserved F or W. A D gene is named only where the DNA matches it firmly. The size of a clone is reported for some rows only, either as once, few or many, or as a class for expanded clones.

d_call	clone_size	v_call	j_call	cdr3_aa	cdr3_nt
-	few	TRBV2	TRBJ2-1	CASTRTENNEQFF	TGTGCCAGCACCAGGACAGAGAACAATGAGCAGTTCTTC
-	-	TRBV19	TRBJ2-3	CASSPPNRVDTQYF	TGTGCCAGTAGTCCCCCCAATAGGGTAGATACGCAGTATTTT
TRBD2	-	TRBV9	TRBJ2-2	CASSVAAGGHLHGELFF	TGTGCCAGCAGCGTAGCGGCGGGGGGCCACCTTCACGGGGAGCTGTTTTTT
-	-	TRBV9	TRBJ2-1	CASSVEGLGAYNEQFF	TGTGCCAGCAGCGTAGAGGGCCTGGGTGCCTACAATGAGCAGTTCTTC
-	-	TRBV15	TRBJ2-1	CATSEGRSSYNEQFF	TGTGCCACCAGCGAGGGCAGGAGTTCCTACAATGAGCAGTTCTTC
-	-	TRBV7-2	TRBJ1-1	CASSRGVGMNTEAFF	TGTGCCAGCAGCCGAGGGGTGGGGATGAACACTGAAGCTTTCTTT
-	-	TRBV6-2/TRBV6-3	TRBJ2-7	CPPPRGRYEQYF	TGTCCCCCGCCGAGGGGCCGGTACGAGCAGTACTTC
-	-	TRBV7-2	TRBJ2-1	CASSLAWTAYNEQFF	TGTGCCAGCAGCTTGGCGTGGACAGCCTACAATGAGCAGTTCTTC
-	-	TRBV20-1	TRBJ1-2	CSAFAGGGNYGYTF	TGCAGTGCGTTTGCTGGGGGAGGTAACTATGGCTACACCTTC
TRBD2	-	TRBV4-2	TRBJ2-1	CASSHPSSGAYNEQFF	TGTGCCAGCAGCCACCCCTCTAGCGGGGCCTACAATGAGCAGTTCTTC
-	-	TRBV4-1	TRBJ2-2	CASSQMTSGIGLFF	TGCGCCAGCAGCCAAATGACGAGCGGTATCGGGCTGTTTTTT
-	many	TRBV12-3/TRBV12-4	TRBJ2-5	CASSLWADTQETQYF	TGTGCCAGCAGTTTATGGGCAGACACACAAGAGACCCAGTACTTC
TRBD1	few	TRBV11-2	TRBJ1-1	CASSIHPGQGIFTEAFF	TGTGCCAGCAGCATCCACCCGGGACAGGGAATTTTCACTGAAGCTTTCTTT
-	many	TRBV4-1	TRBJ1-3	CASSQEPQVSGNTIYF	TGCGCCAGCAGCCAAGAGCCCCAGGTCTCTGGAAACACCATATATTTT
-	-	TRBV5-1	TRBJ2-2	CASSPKTETGELFF	TGCGCCAGCAGCCCAAAGACCGAAACCGGGGAGCTGTTTTTT
-	-	TRBV18	TRBJ1-1	CASSPTGTDAFF	TGTGCCAGCTCACCGACGGGGACGGATGCTTTCTTT
-	few	TRBV28	TRBJ1-6	CASNLRQSNSPLHF	TGTGCCAGCAACCTGAGACAGTCTAATTCACCCCTCCACTTT
-	few	TRBV9	TRBJ2-1	CASSALPGAPNEQFF	TGTGCCAGCAGCGCCCTCCCGGGGGCCCCTAATGAGCAGTTCTTC
-	few	TRBV14	TRBJ2-3	CASSQDHDLTDTQYF	TGTGCCAGCAGCCAAGATCATGACCTCACAGATACGCAGTATTTT
TRBD1	-	TRBV6-2/TRBV6-3	TRBJ1-5	CASSYMQGEGNQPQHF	TGTGCCAGCAGTTACATGCAGGGGGAAGGCAATCAGCCCCAGCATTTT
TRBD1	-	TRBV29-1	TRBJ2-1	CSVEEAGQGPWEQFF	TGCAGCGTTGAAGAAGCCGGACAGGGTCCGTGGGAGCAGTTCTTC
TRBD1	-	TRBV7-6	TRBJ2-1	CASSADRFEEQFF	TGTGCCAGCAGCGCGGACAGGTTCGAGGAGCAGTTCTTC
TRBD1	few	TRBV11-2	TRBJ2-2	CASSARQGAGTGELFF	TGTGCCAGCAGCGCCAGGCAGGGGGCGGGCACCGGGGAGCTGTTTTTT
-	few	TRBV5-1	TRBJ2-7	CASSLPGHSYEQYF	TGCGCCAGCAGCTTGCCGGGACACAGCTACGAGCAGTACTTC
-	few	TRBV5-6	TRBJ1-1	CASSRTPANTEAFF	TGTGCCAGCAGCCGAACTCCAGCGAACACTGAAGCTTTCTTT
-	-	TRBV2	TRBJ2-1	CASSEARNEQFF	TGTGCCAGCAGTGAGGCTAGAAATGAGCAGTTCTTC
TRBD2	-	TRBV12-3/TRBV12-4	TRBJ2-1	CASALTSGGYGEQFF	TGTGCCAGCGCGTTGACTAGCGGGGGGTACGGTGAGCAGTTCTTC
-	many	TRBV7-2	TRBJ2-7	CASSTFDRPYEQYF	TGTGCCAGCAGCACCTTCGACAGACCCTACGAGCAGTACTTC
-	-	TRBV18	TRBJ2-1	CASSIGRASEQFF	TGTGCCAGCTCAATCGGCAGGGCTAGTGAGCAGTTCTTC
-	-	TRBV6-1	TRBJ2-7	CASSAESGVTEQYF	TGTGCCAGCAGCGCGGAATCCGGGGTTACCGAGCAGTACTTC
-	-	TRBV20-1	TRBJ2-1	CSARGFDSAKYNEQFF	TGCAGTGCTAGAGGATTTGACAGCGCCAAGTACAATGAGCAGTTCTTC
-	few	TRBV19	TRBJ1-2	CASSGLQGRSGYTF	TGTGCCAGTAGCGGCTTGCAGGGGCGGAGTGGCTACACCTTC
-	-	TRBV12-5	TRBJ2-5	CASGLGELGGYQETQYF	TGTGCTAGTGGTTTGGGGGAGCTCGGCGGGTACCAAGAGACCCAGTACTTC
-	few	TRBV25-1	TRBJ1-1	CASRKSGGYSSEAFF	TGTGCCAGCAGGAAAAGCGGGGGATATTCGTCTGAAGCTTTCTTT
TRBD2	-	TRBV5-1	TRBJ2-3	CASSSIAGGSTDTQYF	TGCGCCAGCAGCTCGATAGCGGGGGGCAGCACAGATACGCAGTATTTT
TRBD2	-	TRBV27	TRBJ2-1	CASSLGGADEQFF	TGTGCCAGCAGTCTCGGGGGGGCAGATGAGCAGTTCTTC
-	-	TRBV6-5	TRBJ1-3	CASSSGIFSGNTIYF	TGTGCCAGCAGTTCGGGGATCTTCTCTGGAAACACCATATATTTT
-	many	TRBV20-1	TRBJ2-4	CSATALAKNIQYF	TGCAGTGCTACGGCGCTAGCCAAAAACATTCAGTACTTC
-	once	TRBV12-3/TRBV12-4	TRBJ2-1	CASSSTTGSEQFF	TGTGCCAGCAGTTCCACTACAGGGTCGGAGCAGTTCTTC
-	many	TRBV5-1	TRBJ2-5	CASSLASRNEETQYF	TGCGCCAGCAGCTTGGCTAGCAGGAATGAGGAGACCCAGTACTTC
TRBD1	few	TRBV7-6	TRBJ1-1	CASSPQGVAMNTEAFF	TGTGCCAGCAGTCCCCAGGGGGTCGCCATGAACACTGAAGCTTTCTTT
-	-	TRBV4-3	TRBJ2-1	CASSQVGGLGDNEQFF	TGCGCCAGCAGCCAAGTCGGGGGACTGGGTGACAATGAGCAGTTCTTC
TRBD1	few	TRBV27	TRBJ1-1	CASSYPGTGDTEAFF	TGTGCCAGCAGTTACCCCGGGACAGGGGACACTGAAGCTTTCTTT
-	-	TRBV7-2	TRBJ2-1	CASSPWISTRSVQFF	TGTGCCAGCAGCCCCTGGATTTCGACCCGTTCGGTGCAGTTCTTC
-	few	TRBV10-3	TRBJ1-1	CANRGGNTEAFF	TGTGCCAACCGGGGGGGGAACACTGAAGCTTTCTTT
-	-	TRBV12-3/TRBV12-4	TRBJ1-1	CASTLGTSKTEAFF	TGTGCCAGCACGCTAGGGACATCGAAGACTGAAGCTTTCTTT
-	-	TRBV12-3/TRBV12-4	TRBJ1-2	CASSLESAGYGYTF	TGTGCCAGCAGTTTGGAGTCGGCAGGCTATGGCTACACCTTC
-	few	TRBV5-1	TRBJ2-1	CASSLVGSNEQFF	TGCGCCAGCAGCTTGGTGGGCTCGAATGAGCAGTTCTTC
TRBD2	-	TRBV2	TRBJ2-1	CASSEDLAVSYNEQFF	TGTGCCAGCAGTGAAGATCTAGCGGTGTCCTACAATGAGCAGTTCTTC
-	-	TRBV7-9	TRBJ1-1	CATGPGSTEAFF	TGTGCCACCGGCCCAGGGTCCACTGAAGCTTTCTTT
-	-	TRBV12-3/TRBV12-4	TRBJ1-2	CASSLWGRANYGYTF	TGTGCCAGCAGCTTATGGGGGAGAGCTAACTATGGCTACACCTTC
-	many	TRBV7-2	TRBJ2-1	CASSGRSWGAYNEQFF	TGTGCCAGCAGCGGCCGTAGCTGGGGCGCCTACAATGAGCAGTTCTTC
TRBD1	few	TRBV14	TRBJ1-2	CASSLGTGGRSGYTF	TGTGCCAGCAGCCTTGGAACAGGGGGCCGCTCAGGCTACACCTTC